The rows below give T cell receptor beta chains drawn from one sample of a study of blood T cell repertoires in COVID-19. Sequencing was performed with immunoSEQ multiplex PCR; in TCRdb, only in-frame clones are kept and a portion is missing. Among about 97,000 clones listed, 80% to 90% were seen once. The sequencing input was peripheral blood. The receptors stem from a man between 45 and 60 years old with COVID-19, enrolled during active disease. Both conserved end residues are part of each CDR3. A D gene is named only where the DNA matches it firmly. Clone size is given for some rows only: seen once, a few or many times, or a class if the clone is expanded.

cdr3_aa,cdr3_nt,clone_size,v_call,d_call,j_call
CASSYLLGRGHEQYF,TGTGCCAGCAGTTATCTCTTGGGCAGGGGACACGAGCAGTACTTC,NA,TRBV6-5,NA,TRBJ2-7
CASSSWTSAPYEQYF,TGTGCCAGCAGTTCCTGGACTAGCGCACCCTACGAGCAGTACTTC,NA,TRBV6-2/TRBV6-3,TRBD2,TRBJ2-7
CASMRASTGELFF,TGTGCCAGTATGCGCGCGTCCACCGGGGAGCTGTTTTTT,NA,TRBV19,NA,TRBJ2-2
CASSLGFGQTYEQYF,TGTGCCAGCAGCTTAGGATTTGGTCAGACCTACGAGCAGTACTTC,once,TRBV7-2,NA,TRBJ2-7
CASSQAGTDYNEQFF,TGCGCCAGCAGCCAAGCCGGGACAGACTACAATGAGCAGTTCTTC,NA,TRBV4-1,TRBD1,TRBJ2-1
CAWSVRLTGTTPNQPQHF,TGTGCCTGGAGTGTAAGATTAACCGGGACAACCCCCAATCAGCCCCAGCATTTT,NA,TRBV30,NA,TRBJ1-5
CASSLPGGLPDTQYF,TGCGCCAGCAGCTTGCCCGGGGGGCTTCCAGATACGCAGTATTTT,NA,TRBV5-1,NA,TRBJ2-3
CAWRTPGQGRSPLHF,TGTGCCTGGAGGACCCCGGGACAGGGTCGATCACCCCTCCACTTT,NA,TRBV30,TRBD1,TRBJ1-6
CASSLAAASGASSYNEQFF,TGCGCCAGCAGCTTGGCCGCTGCTAGCGGGGCTAGCTCCTACAATGAGCAGTTCTTC,NA,TRBV5-1,TRBD2,TRBJ2-1
CASSLYSNYGYTF,TGTGCCAGCAGTTTATACAGCAACTATGGCTACACCTTC,NA,TRBV12-3/TRBV12-4,NA,TRBJ1-2
CASRYAQAGAWAEAFF,TGTGCCAGCCGATATGCTCAGGCAGGGGCGTGGGCTGAAGCTTTCTTT,NA,TRBV28,NA,TRBJ1-1
CASSLALAKSAGALSGNTIYF,TGTGCCAGCAGCTTAGCCCTCGCGAAAAGCGCAGGGGCTCTATCTGGAAACACCATATATTTT,NA,TRBV7-2,NA,TRBJ1-3
CAIRDTDKIEAFF,TGTGCCATCAGGGATACGGACAAAATTGAAGCTTTCTTT,NA,TRBV10-3,NA,TRBJ1-1
CASSIQGAHGYTF,TGTGCCAGCAGCATACAGGGGGCGCATGGCTACACCTTC,NA,TRBV5-4,TRBD1,TRBJ1-2
CASSLRQNEKLFF,TGCGCCAGCAGCTTAAGACAGAATGAAAAACTGTTTTTT,NA,TRBV5-1,NA,TRBJ1-4
CASSANPDSNTGELFF,TGTGCCAGCAGCGCGAACCCGGACAGTAACACCGGGGAGCTGTTTTTT,NA,TRBV9,NA,TRBJ2-2
CASTPTGQYF,TGTGCCAGCACGCCGACAGGGCAGTACTTC,NA,TRBV21-1,NA,TRBJ2-7
CASSSPRGGDTQYF,TGTGCCAGCAGCTCCCCACGAGGGGGTGATACGCAGTATTTT,NA,TRBV11-2,NA,TRBJ2-3
CASSPRQVGYGYTF,TGTGCCAGCAGCCCAAGGCAGGTTGGGTATGGCTACACCTTC,NA,TRBV14,NA,TRBJ1-2
CASRQRLSNQPQHF,TGTGCCAGTAGACAGAGACTTAGCAATCAGCCCCAGCATTTT,NA,TRBV2,NA,TRBJ1-5
CASSQEAPGFANSPLHF,TGTGCCAGCAGCCAAGAGGCCCCAGGGTTTGCTAATTCACCCCTCCACTTT,NA,TRBV3-1/TRBV3-2,NA,TRBJ1-6
CASTLALRTEAFF,TGTGCCAGCACCCTGGCCCTGAGGACTGAAGCTTTCTTT,NA,TRBV12-3/TRBV12-4,NA,TRBJ1-1
CAWSWQGDKGYTF,TGTGCCTGGAGCTGGCAGGGCGACAAGGGCTACACCTTC,few,TRBV30,NA,TRBJ1-2
CASSREGTGELFF,TGTGCCAGCAGCCGAGAGGGTACCGGGGAGCTGTTTTTT,NA,TRBV6-2/TRBV6-3,NA,TRBJ2-2
CASSPRTSGGAKNLNTGELFF,TGTGCCAGCAGCCCCCGGACTAGCGGGGGGGCCAAGAACTTAAACACCGGGGAGCTGTTTTTT,NA,TRBV7-3,TRBD2,TRBJ2-2
CASSLGQTGTSGDPYEQYF,TGTGCCAGCAGCTTGGGACAGACGGGGACTAGCGGGGATCCCTACGAGCAGTACTTC,NA,TRBV5-4,TRBD2,TRBJ2-7
CASSEWQDRLTQPQHF,TGTGCCAGCAGTGAATGGCAGGACAGATTGACTCAGCCCCAGCATTTT,NA,TRBV6-1,NA,TRBJ1-5
CASSEGDGYEQYF,TGTGCCAGCAGCGAGGGGGATGGCTACGAGCAGTACTTC,once,TRBV9,NA,TRBJ2-7
CASSPMGSGTYNSPLHF,TGTGCCAGCAGCCCTATGGGGTCGGGGACCTATAATTCACCCCTCCACTTT,NA,TRBV9,NA,TRBJ1-6
CASSVLRESTDTQYF,TGTGCCAGCAGCGTTTTGCGGGAGAGCACAGATACGCAGTATTTT,NA,TRBV2,TRBD2,TRBJ2-3
CASSLARGGGYGYTF,TGTGCCAGCAGCTTAGCCCGGGGGGGCGGCTATGGCTACACCTTC,NA,TRBV11-2,NA,TRBJ1-2
CASSPSGYEQYF,TGTGCCAGCAGCCCCTCCGGCTACGAGCAGTACTTC,NA,TRBV11-1,NA,TRBJ2-7
CASSYSDRASLFF,TGTGCCAGCAGTTACTCGGACAGGGCTTCTTTATTCTTT,NA,TRBV6-2/TRBV6-3,TRBD1,TRBJ1-1
CASSPLVGGGPGNEQFF,TGTGCCAGCTCACCACTTGTTGGTGGGGGCCCGGGGAATGAGCAGTTCTTC,NA,TRBV18,NA,TRBJ2-1
CASSQAVRGTQYF,TGTGCCAGCAGCCAAGCGGTGAGGGGGACGCAGTATTTT,NA,TRBV3-1/TRBV3-2,NA,TRBJ2-3
CATSEGQGSYEKLFF,TGTGCCACCAGCGAGGGACAGGGGAGTTATGAAAAACTGTTTTTT,NA,TRBV24-1,TRBD1,TRBJ1-4
CAISERGGANYGYTF,TGTGCCATCAGTGAGAGAGGGGGGGCTAACTATGGCTACACCTTC,NA,TRBV10-3,NA,TRBJ1-2
CASSSGTGEYEQYF,TGTGCCAGTAGCAGCGGGACAGGGGAGTACGAGCAGTACTTC,NA,TRBV19,TRBD1,TRBJ2-7
CASSLGAGGETQYF,TGTGCCAGCAGTTTAGGAGCCGGAGGTGAGACCCAGTACTTC,NA,TRBV27,NA,TRBJ2-5
CASSELGGTNEKLFF,TGTGCCAGCAGTGAATTAGGGGGTACTAATGAAAAACTGTTTTTT,NA,TRBV25-1,NA,TRBJ1-4
CASSETYTGLNTEAFF,TGTGCCAGCAGTGAAACCTATACAGGGTTGAACACTGAAGCTTTCTTT,NA,TRBV6-1,NA,TRBJ1-1
CASSQTEAGELFF,TGTGCCAGCAGCCAAACGGAGGCCGGGGAGCTGTTTTTT,NA,TRBV7-8,NA,TRBJ2-2
CASSPQGDYGYTF,TGCGCCAGCAGCCCACAGGGGGACTATGGCTACACCTTC,NA,TRBV10-2,TRBD1,TRBJ1-2
CAISEVVSGGNYGYTF,TGTGCCATCAGTGAGGTAGTGTCAGGGGGCAACTATGGCTACACCTTC,NA,TRBV10-3,TRBD1,TRBJ1-2
CASSGTSGGPNTGELFF,TGCGCCAGCAGCGGGACTAGCGGGGGGCCTAACACCGGGGAGCTGTTTTTT,NA,TRBV5-1,TRBD2,TRBJ2-2
CASSKIQENYGYTF,TGTGCCAGCAGCAAGATACAGGAGAACTATGGCTACACCTTC,NA,TRBV6-6,NA,TRBJ1-2
CASSLELNQPQHF,TGTGCCAGCAGTTTGGAGCTCAATCAGCCCCAGCATTTT,NA,TRBV12-3/TRBV12-4,NA,TRBJ1-5
CATSRQGGNEKLFF,TGTGCCACCAGCAGACAGGGCGGTAATGAAAAACTGTTTTTT,NA,TRBV15,NA,TRBJ1-4
CASRGGLQPYNEQFF,TGCGCCAGCAGGGGTGGACTACAACCTTACAATGAGCAGTTCTTC,NA,TRBV5-1,NA,TRBJ2-1
CASSQDLISTDTQYF,TGTGCCAGCAGCCAAGACCTAATTAGCACAGATACGCAGTATTTT,NA,TRBV14,NA,TRBJ2-3
CASSADRGRREQYF,TGTGCCAGCTCAGCGGACAGGGGGCGAAGGGAGCAGTACTTC,NA,TRBV18,TRBD1,TRBJ2-7
CASSDLQGRLKQYF,TGTGCCAGCAGCGACCTGCAGGGTCGCCTTAAGCAGTACTTC,NA,TRBV5-8,NA,TRBJ2-7
CASSLSGEPYTGELFF,TGCGCCAGCAGCTTGTCAGGGGAACCGTACACCGGGGAGCTGTTTTTT,NA,TRBV5-1,NA,TRBJ2-2
CASSPGGGSNQPQHF,TGTGCCAGTTCCCCTGGGGGGGGTAGCAATCAGCCCCAGCATTTT,once,TRBV19,NA,TRBJ1-5
CSVPTGGNGYTF,TGCAGCGTACCGACAGGGGGGAATGGCTACACCTTC,NA,TRBV29-1,TRBD1,TRBJ1-2
CAWSVQGDQPQHF,TGTGCCTGGAGTGTACAGGGAGATCAGCCCCAGCATTTT,NA,TRBV30,NA,TRBJ1-5
CAISEKGGDAEAFF,TGTGCCATCAGTGAGAAGGGGGGGGACGCTGAAGCTTTCTTT,NA,TRBV10-3,NA,TRBJ1-1
CASSSTGDQPQHF,TGTGCCAGTAGTAGCACAGGGGATCAGCCCCAGCATTTT,NA,TRBV19,TRBD1,TRBJ1-5